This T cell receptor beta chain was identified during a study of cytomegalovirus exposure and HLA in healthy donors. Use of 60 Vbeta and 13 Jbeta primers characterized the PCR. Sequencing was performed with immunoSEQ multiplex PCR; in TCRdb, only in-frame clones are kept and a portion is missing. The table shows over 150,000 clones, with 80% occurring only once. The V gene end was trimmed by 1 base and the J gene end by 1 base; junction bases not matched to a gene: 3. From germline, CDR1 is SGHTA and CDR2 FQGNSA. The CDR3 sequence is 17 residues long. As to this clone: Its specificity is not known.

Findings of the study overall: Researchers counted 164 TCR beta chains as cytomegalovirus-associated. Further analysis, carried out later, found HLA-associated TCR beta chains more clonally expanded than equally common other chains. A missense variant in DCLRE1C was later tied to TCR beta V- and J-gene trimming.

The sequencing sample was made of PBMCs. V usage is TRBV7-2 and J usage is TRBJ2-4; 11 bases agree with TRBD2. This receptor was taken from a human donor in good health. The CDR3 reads CASSLESSGGAKNIQYF. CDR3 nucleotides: TGTGCCAGCAGCTTAGAGTCTAGCGGGGGGGCCAAAAACATTCAGTACTTC.